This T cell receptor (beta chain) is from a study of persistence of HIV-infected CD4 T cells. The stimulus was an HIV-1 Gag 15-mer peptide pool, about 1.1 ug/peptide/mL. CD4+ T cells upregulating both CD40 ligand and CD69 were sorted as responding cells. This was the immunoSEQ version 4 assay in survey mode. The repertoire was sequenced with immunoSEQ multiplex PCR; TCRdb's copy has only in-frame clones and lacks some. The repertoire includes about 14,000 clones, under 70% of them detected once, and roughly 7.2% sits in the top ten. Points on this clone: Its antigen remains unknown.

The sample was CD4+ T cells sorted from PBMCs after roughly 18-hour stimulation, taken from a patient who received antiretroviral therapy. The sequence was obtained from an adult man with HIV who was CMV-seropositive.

In DNA form, the CDR3 reads TGTGCCAGCCAGCTAGCGGGGATGCTCACAGATACGCAGTATTTT. It specifies CASQLAGMLTDTQYF. This sequence joins TRBV7-2 and TRBJ2-3, with 9 bases that match TRBD2. After removal of 8 bases from V and 2 bases from J, the junction contained 8 bases not matched to a gene. The V gene's germline CDR1 is SGHTA and CDR2 FQGNSA. This CDR3 region has 15 residues.